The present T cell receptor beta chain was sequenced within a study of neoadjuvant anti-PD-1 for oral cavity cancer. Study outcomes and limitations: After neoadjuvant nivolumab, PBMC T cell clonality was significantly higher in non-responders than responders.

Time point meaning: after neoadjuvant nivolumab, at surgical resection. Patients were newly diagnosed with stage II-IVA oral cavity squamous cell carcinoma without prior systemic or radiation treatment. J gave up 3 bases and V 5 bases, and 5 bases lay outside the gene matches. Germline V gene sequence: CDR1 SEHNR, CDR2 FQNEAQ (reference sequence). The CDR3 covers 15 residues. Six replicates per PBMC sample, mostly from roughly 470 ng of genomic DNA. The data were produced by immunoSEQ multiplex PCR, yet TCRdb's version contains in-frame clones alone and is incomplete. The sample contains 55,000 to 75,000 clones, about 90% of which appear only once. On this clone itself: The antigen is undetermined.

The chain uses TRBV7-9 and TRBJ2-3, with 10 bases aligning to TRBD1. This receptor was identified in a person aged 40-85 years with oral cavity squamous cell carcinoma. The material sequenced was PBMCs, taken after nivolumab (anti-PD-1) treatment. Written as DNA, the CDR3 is TGTGCCAGCAGCATCGACAGGGGGCTGACAGATACGCAGTATTTT. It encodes CASSIDRGLTDTQYF.